This T cell receptor beta chain appears in the sequencing data of a study of naive and memory T cell subsets. TCR cDNA received a 3' ligated oligonucleotide that carried a UMI. Whole blood, roughly 2.5 ml, came from adult healthy volunteers. The V end lost 0 bases, the J end lost 0 bases, and 6 bases lay between the germline ends. The CDR3 extends over 14 amino acids. CDR1 and CDR2 (germline): GTSNPN, SVGIG (reference sequence). Ligated cDNA underwent four rounds of PCR with nested alpha and beta constant region primers and SP2. Each CDR3 protein is one row after TCRdb ran MiXCR on the 5' RACE reads. This table has tens of thousands of distinct CDR3 sequences, roughly 7% appearing once.

This clonotype was sampled from a male donor in good health. The gene calls are TRBV30 and TRBJ1-3; no definite D call. The CDR3 is CAWSVTSSGNTIYF. The CDR3, as DNA: TGTGCCTGGAGTGTCACCAGCTCTGGAAACACCATATATTTT. The whole variable domain, remainder taken from reference TRBV30 and TRBJ1-3, is SQTIHQWPATLVQPVGSPLSLECTVEGTSNPNLYWYRQAAGRGLQLLFYSVGIGQISSEVPQNLSASRPQDRQFILSSKKLLLSDSGFYLCAWSVTSSGNTIYFGEGSWLTVV.